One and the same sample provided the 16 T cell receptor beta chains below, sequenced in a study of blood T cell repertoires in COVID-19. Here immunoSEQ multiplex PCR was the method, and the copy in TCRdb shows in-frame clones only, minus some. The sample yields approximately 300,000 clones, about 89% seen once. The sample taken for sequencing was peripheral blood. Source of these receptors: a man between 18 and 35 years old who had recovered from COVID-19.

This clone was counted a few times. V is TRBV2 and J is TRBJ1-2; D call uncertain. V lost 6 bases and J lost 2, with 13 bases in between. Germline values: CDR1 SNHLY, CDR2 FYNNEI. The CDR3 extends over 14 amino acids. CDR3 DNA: TGTGCCAGCAGGCCCGACGGGGTCAACTATGGCTACACCTTC. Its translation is CASRPDGVNYGYTF.

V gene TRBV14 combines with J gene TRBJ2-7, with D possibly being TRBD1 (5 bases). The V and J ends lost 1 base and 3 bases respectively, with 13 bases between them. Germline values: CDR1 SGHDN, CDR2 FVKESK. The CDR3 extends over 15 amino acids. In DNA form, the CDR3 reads TGTGCCAGCAGCCAAGGCCAGGGAAACTTCTACGAGCAGTACTTC. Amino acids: CASSQGQGNFYEQYF.

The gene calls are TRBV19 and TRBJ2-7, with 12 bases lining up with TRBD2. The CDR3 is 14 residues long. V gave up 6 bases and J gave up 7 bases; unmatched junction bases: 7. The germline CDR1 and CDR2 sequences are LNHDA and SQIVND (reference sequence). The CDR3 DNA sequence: TGTGCCAGTAGGAAGACTAGCGGGGGCAGAGAGCAGTACTTC. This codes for CASRKTSGGREQYF. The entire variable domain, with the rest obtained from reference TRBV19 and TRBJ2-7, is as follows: DGGITQSPKYLFRKEGQNVTLSCEQNLNHDAMYWYRQDPGQGLRLIYYSQIVNDFQKGDIAEGYSVSREKKESFPLTVTSAQKNPTAFYLCASRKTSGGREQYFGPGTRLTVT.

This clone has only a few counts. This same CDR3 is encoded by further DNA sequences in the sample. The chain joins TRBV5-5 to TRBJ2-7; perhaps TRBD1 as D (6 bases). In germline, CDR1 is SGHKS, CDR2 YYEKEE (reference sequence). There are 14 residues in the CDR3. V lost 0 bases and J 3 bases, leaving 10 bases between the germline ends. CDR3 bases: TGTGCCAGCAGCTTGGGTGGGGGCTACTACGAGCAGTACTTC. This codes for CASSLGGGYYEQYF.

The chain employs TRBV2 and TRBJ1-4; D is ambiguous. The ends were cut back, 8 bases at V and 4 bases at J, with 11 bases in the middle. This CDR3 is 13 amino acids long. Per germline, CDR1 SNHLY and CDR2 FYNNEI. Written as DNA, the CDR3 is TGTGCCAGCCGTATAGAGGGTAATGAAAAACTGTTTTTT. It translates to CASRIEGNEKLFF.

In DNA form, the CDR3 reads TGTGCCGGGTCAACGGGCCCGGGGGTTTACACTGAAGCTTTCTTT. Translating gives CAGSTGPGVYTEAFF. The V gene is TRBV6-5, the J gene TRBJ1-1, with a weak D call TRBD1 (5 bases). The CDR3 consists of 15 residues. Germline V gene data show CDR1 as MNHEY and CDR2 as SVGAGI. V was shortened by 11 bases and J by 3 bases, with 22 bases between the two germline ends.

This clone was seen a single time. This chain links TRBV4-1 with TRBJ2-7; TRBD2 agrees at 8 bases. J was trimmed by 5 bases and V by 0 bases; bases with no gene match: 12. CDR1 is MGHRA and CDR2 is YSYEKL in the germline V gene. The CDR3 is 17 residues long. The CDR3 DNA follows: TGCGCCAGCAGCCAAGATGTCGCCCAGCGGGAGCTCGACGAGCAGTACTTC. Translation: CASSQDVAQRELDEQYF.

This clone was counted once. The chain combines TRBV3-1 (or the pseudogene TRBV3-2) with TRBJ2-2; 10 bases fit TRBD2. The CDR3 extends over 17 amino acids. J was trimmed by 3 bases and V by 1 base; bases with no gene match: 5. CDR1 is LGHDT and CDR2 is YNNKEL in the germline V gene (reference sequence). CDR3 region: CASSQGALAGYTGELFF. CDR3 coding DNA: TGTGCCAGCAGCCAAGGGGCACTAGCGGGATACACCGGGGAGCTGTTTTTT.

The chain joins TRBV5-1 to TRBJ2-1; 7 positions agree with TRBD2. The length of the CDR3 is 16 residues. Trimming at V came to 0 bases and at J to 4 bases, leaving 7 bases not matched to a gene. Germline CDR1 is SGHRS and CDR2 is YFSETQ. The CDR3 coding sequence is TGCGCCAGCAGCTTGGGAGGGACTACTCATTACAATGAGCAGTTCTTC. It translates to CASSLGGTTHYNEQFF.

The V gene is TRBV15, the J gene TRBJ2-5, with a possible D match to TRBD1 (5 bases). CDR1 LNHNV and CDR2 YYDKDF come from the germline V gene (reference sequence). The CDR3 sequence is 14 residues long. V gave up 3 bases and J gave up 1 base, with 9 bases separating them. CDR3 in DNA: TGTGCCACCAGCAGGGAAACAGGCCAAGAGACCCAGTACTTC. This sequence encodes CATSRETGQETQYF.

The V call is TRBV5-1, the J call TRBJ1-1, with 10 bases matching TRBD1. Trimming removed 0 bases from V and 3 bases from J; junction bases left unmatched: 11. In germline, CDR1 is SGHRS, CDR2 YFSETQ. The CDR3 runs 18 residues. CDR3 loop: CASSLGWDRGTADTEAFF. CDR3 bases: TGCGCCAGCAGCTTGGGTTGGGACAGGGGTACTGCGGACACTGAAGCTTTCTTT.

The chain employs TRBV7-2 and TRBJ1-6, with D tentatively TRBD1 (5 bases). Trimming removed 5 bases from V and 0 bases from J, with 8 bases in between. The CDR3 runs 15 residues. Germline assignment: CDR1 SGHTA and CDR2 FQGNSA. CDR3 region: CASSPGGSYNSPLHF. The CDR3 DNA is TGTGCCAGCAGCCCGGGGGGCTCCTATAATTCACCCCTCCACTTT.

CDR3 DNA: TGCGCCAGCAGCTTGGATAGCGGGGTCACAGATACGCAGTATTTT. Its translation: CASSLDSGVTDTQYF. V is TRBV5-1 and J is TRBJ2-3, with 8 bases lining up with TRBD2. The CDR3 has 15 amino acids. The trim removed 0 bases at V and 2 bases at J, leaving 2 bases unmatched. Germline values: CDR1 SGHRS, CDR2 YFSETQ.

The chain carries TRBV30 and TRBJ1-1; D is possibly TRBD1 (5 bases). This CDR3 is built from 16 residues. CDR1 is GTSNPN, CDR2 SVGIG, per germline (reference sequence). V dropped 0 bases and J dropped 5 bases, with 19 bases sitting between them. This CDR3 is CAWSVQTVYLDTEAFF. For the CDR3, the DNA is TGTGCCTGGAGTGTACAGACAGTCTATCTGGATACTGAAGCTTTCTTT.

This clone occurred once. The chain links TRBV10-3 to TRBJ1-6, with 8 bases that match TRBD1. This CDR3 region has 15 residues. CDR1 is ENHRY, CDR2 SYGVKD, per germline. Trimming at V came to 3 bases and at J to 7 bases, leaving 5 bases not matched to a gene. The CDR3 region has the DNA TGTGCCATCAGTGACAGGGGGCAGGGCAATTCACCCCTCCACTTT. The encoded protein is CAISDRGQGNSPLHF.

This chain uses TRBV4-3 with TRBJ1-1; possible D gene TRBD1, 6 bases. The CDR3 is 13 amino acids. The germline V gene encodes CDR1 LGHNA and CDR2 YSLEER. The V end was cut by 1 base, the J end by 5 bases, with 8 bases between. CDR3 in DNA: TGCGCCAGCAGCCAAGCAGGGGTTACTGAAGCTTTCTTT. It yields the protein CASSQAGVTEAFF.